The 26 T cell receptor beta chains reported below all come from one sample, sequenced in a study of T cells after yellow fever vaccination. TCRdb re-derived calls from the 5' RACE reads in MiXCR, one entry per CDR3 protein. The data show 300,000 to 400,000 distinct CDR3 sequences, with approximately 5.7% seen just once and about 15% held by the top ten. The sample in question was PBMCs, obtained 5 days after the yellow fever booster vaccination. All receptors come from a man aged 25 to 40 who received the YFV17D yellow fever vaccine.

The sample holds many counts of this clonotype. The chain has TRBV4-2 and TRBJ2-5; D unresolved. Germline V gives CDR1 LGHNA, CDR2 YNFKEQ. Trimming removed 0 bases from V and 2 bases from J, with 10 bases in between. The CDR3 consists of 15 residues. The CDR3, as DNA: TGTGCCAGCAGCCAAGATGGGCGGTCACAAGAGACCCAGTACTTC. The encoded protein is CASSQDGRSQETQYF.

At least ten counts were recorded for this clonotype. The V call is TRBV29-1, the J call TRBJ2-1; unclear D gene. The CDR3 spans 13 residues. The V and J ends lost 7 bases and 0 bases respectively, with 10 bases between them. CDR1 and CDR2 from the germline V gene are SQVTM and ANQGSEA. The DNA of the CDR3 is TGCAGCGCGACAAAAACCTCCTACAATGAGCAGTTCTTC. Its protein is CSATKTSYNEQFF.

There are a few counts of this clonotype. This sequence joins TRBV7-2 and TRBJ2-7, with 10 bases lining up with TRBD1. Germline CDR1 reads SGHTA; CDR2 reads FQGNSA. CDR3 size: 15 residues. V was clipped by 5 bases and J by 5 bases; unmatched bases: 9. CDR3 DNA sequence: TGTGCCAGCAGCGCCCGTAGACAGGGGGCTAACGAGCAGTACTTC. Translation: CASSARRQGANEQYF.

This clonotype was found a few times. This rearrangement joins TRBV4-3 to TRBJ2-3; D perhaps matches TRBD1 (6 bases). The CDR3 covers 15 residues. Germline lookup yields CDR1 LGHNA and CDR2 YSLEER. The V gene lost 0 bases and the J gene lost 5 bases, with 12 bases spanning the gap. This CDR3 is CASSQEHQGLDTQYF. The CDR3 DNA is TGCGCCAGCAGCCAAGAGCACCAGGGGTTAGATACGCAGTATTTT.

The chain uses TRBV7-1 and TRBJ2-3; tentatively, D is TRBD1 (5 bases). TRBV7-1 is filed as an ORF, its function uncertain. The CDR3 spans 19 residues. The V gene lost 3 bases and the J gene lost 2 bases, with 24 bases spanning the gap. The CDR3 region has the DNA TGTGCCAGCAGCTCCTCGTTTACAGGTCCCTCGCCGCACACAGATACGCAGTATTTT. Amino acids: CASSSSFTGPSPHTDTQYF.

This clonotype was counted many times. The J gene is TRBJ2-1, the V gene TRBV6-1; TRBD2 matches 7 bases. With V trimmed by 10 bases and J by 7 bases, 10 bases remained unmatched. The CDR3 runs to 13 residues. Per germline, CDR1 MNHNS and CDR2 SASEGT. CDR3 amino acids: CATRRGSLNEQFF. For the CDR3, the DNA is TGTGCCACCCGTCGCGGGAGTTTGAATGAGCAGTTCTTC.

The V call is TRBV18, the J call TRBJ2-4, with 11 nucleotides matching TRBD2. The V gene's germline CDR1 is KGHSH and CDR2 LQKENI. The length of the CDR3 is 14 residues. The V and J ends lost 6 bases and 8 bases, in that order; junction bases with no gene match: 6. The CDR3 DNA is TGTGCCAGCTCTATTACTAGCGGGGGAGACATTCAGTACTTC. This sequence encodes CASSITSGGDIQYF.

This clonotype was picked up a small number of times. The gene calls are TRBV7-2 and TRBJ2-7, with D possibly matching TRBD2 (5 bases). Germline V gene sequence: CDR1 SGHTA, CDR2 FQGNSA. There are 16 residues in the CDR3. Trimming cost V 0 bases and J 0 bases, with 12 bases left between them. The CDR3, as DNA: TGTGCCAGCAGCTTAGCGCGGGCAGGCAGCTCCTACGAGCAGTACTTC. Its translation: CASSLARAGSSYEQYF.

This clonotype was counted ten times or more. The chain has TRBV6-5 and TRBJ2-5, with D uncertain. The CDR3 length is 16 residues. CDR1 and CDR2 from the germline V gene are MNHEY and SVGAGI. With 3 bases removed from V and 0 bases from J, the gap between germline ends came to 14 bases. Here the CDR3 reads CASSYTPAQDQETQYF. The CDR3 DNA sequence: TGTGCCAGCAGTTATACTCCGGCCCAGGACCAAGAGACCCAGTACTTC.

V is TRBV7-9 and J is TRBJ2-1; D not resolved. Germline CDR1 and CDR2: SEHNR and FQNEAQ (reference sequence). V lost 5 bases and J 6 bases, leaving 14 bases between the germline ends. The CDR3 is 14 residues long. CDR3 region: CASSPTGGFNEQFF. The CDR3 nucleotides read TGTGCCAGCAGCCCGACCGGCGGTTTCAATGAGCAGTTCTTC.

This rearrangement joins TRBV29-1 to TRBJ2-2; TRBD1 agrees at 9 bases. V dropped 6 bases and J dropped 9; count of bases not matched to a gene: 11. This CDR3 is 14 amino acids long. Germline V gene data show CDR1 as SQVTM and CDR2 as ANQGSEA. The CDR3 DNA reads as TGCAGCGTGGGCGGACAGGGGTCATTCCGGGAGCTGTTTTTT. The encoded protein is CSVGGQGSFRELFF.

The V call is TRBV15, the J call TRBJ1-3, with a possible D match to TRBD1 (5 bases). The V gene lost 0 bases and the J gene lost 0 bases, with 9 bases spanning the gap. The germline CDR1 and CDR2 sequences are LNHNV and YYDKDF (reference sequence). The length of the CDR3 is 16 residues. The chain's CDR3 is CATSRDPTASGNTIYF. The DNA of the CDR3 is TGTGCCACCAGCAGAGATCCGACAGCCTCTGGAAACACCATATATTTT.

This clonotype was detected ten times or more. V usage is TRBV5-6 and J usage is TRBJ2-1; TRBD1 matches at 8 bases. The CDR3 sequence is 15 residues long. Germline trimming cut 3 bases from V and 6 bases from J; bases unmatched to any gene: 8. Germline CDR1 and CDR2: SGHDT and YYEEEE. For the CDR3, the DNA is TGTGCCAGCAGCTCAGGACAGGGCTGGGGCAATGAGCAGTTCTTC. Its translation: CASSSGQGWGNEQFF.

CDR3 coding DNA: TGTGCCAGCAGCTCCTCACCCGTGGTCGGGAGAGGCTACGAGCAGTACTTC. Protein: CASSSSPVVGRGYEQYF. The gene calls are TRBV7-9 and TRBJ2-7; D may be TRBD2 (6 bases). Trimming left V 4 bases short and J 3 bases short, with 22 bases between. The length of the CDR3 is 17 residues. Germline V gene lookup returns CDR1 SEHNR and CDR2 FQNEAQ (reference sequence).

The sample holds many counts of this clonotype. The rearrangement uses TRBV25-1 and TRBJ1-6; D may be TRBD1 (5 bases). Germline assignment: CDR1 MGHDK and CDR2 SYGVNS. The CDR3 loop spans 15 amino acids. Deletions cut 1 base from V and 9 bases from J, with 13 bases between. The CDR3 region is CASSEFGRVGSPLHF. CDR3 DNA: TGTGCCAGCAGTGAATTCGGCAGGGTGGGTTCACCCCTCCACTTT. Using reference TRBV25-1 and TRBJ1-6 for the parts outside the CDR3, the full variable domain is EADIYQTPRYLVIGTGKKITLECSQTMGHDKMYWYQQDPGMELHLIHYSYGVNSTEKGDLSSESTVSRIRTEHFPLTLESARPSHTSQYLCASSEFGRVGSPLHFGNGTRLTVT.

This clonotype has a handful of counts. The CDR3: CSACTTSIDEQFF. The CDR3 DNA follows: TGCAGTGCTTGCACCACTAGCATCGATGAGCAGTTCTTC. The chain combines TRBV20-1 with TRBJ2-1, with D possibly being TRBD2 (6 bases). CDR1 and CDR2 from the germline V gene are DFQATT and SNEGSKA (reference sequence). This CDR3 spans 13 amino acids. V gave up 5 bases and J gave up 8 bases, with 16 bases separating them.

This clonotype was seen repeatedly, ten times or more. The chain employs TRBV30 and TRBJ1-1; D is ambiguous. The CDR3 sequence is 11 residues long. The V gene lost 4 bases and the J gene lost 1 base, with 4 bases spanning the gap. Germline V CDR1 and CDR2: GTSNPN, SVGIG (reference sequence). The CDR3 protein is CAWTWNTEAFF. The CDR3 DNA is TGTGCCTGGACCTGGAACACTGAAGCTTTCTTT.

The table lists this clonotype with many counts. This chain connects TRBV28 to TRBJ2-1; 8 bases agree with TRBD2. After removal of 6 bases from V and 4 bases from J, the junction contained 5 bases not matched to a gene. This CDR3 contains 14 residues. Per germline, CDR1 MDHEN and CDR2 SYDVKM. The CDR3 DNA reads TGTGCCAGCAGAACCGGGACTAGGTACAATGAGCAGTTCTTC. Translating gives CASRTGTRYNEQFF.

This clonotype has at least ten counts. This chain joins TRBV18 and TRBJ2-7; D perhaps matches TRBD2 (6 bases). Trimming pared 3 bases from V and 0 bases from J, leaving 15 bases between. Germline CDR1 is KGHSH and CDR2 is LQKENI. CDR3 length equals 16 residues. Here the CDR3 reads CASSPWTGANSYEQYF. Written as DNA, the CDR3 is TGTGCCAGCTCACCTTGGACGGGAGCCAACTCCTACGAGCAGTACTTC.

This clonotype has a count of ten or more. The chain recombines TRBV12-3 or TRBV12-4 with TRBJ2-1; D call uncertain. The V end lost 5 bases, the J end lost 4 bases, and 15 bases lay between the germline ends. The CDR3 has 15 residues. DNA of the CDR3: TGTGCCAGCAGTCCGGCGGACGCCGTGTACAATGAGCAGTTCTTC. This encodes CASSPADAVYNEQFF.

As DNA, the CDR3 is TGCAGCGTTGAATTTGGGTATTCCTACGAGCAGTACTTC. It codes for CSVEFGYSYEQYF. This chain joins TRBV29-1 and TRBJ2-7; D not certain. The V gene lost 2 bases and the J gene lost 1 base, with 9 bases spanning the gap. Germline assignment: CDR1 SQVTM and CDR2 ANQGSEA. CDR3 length: 13 amino acids.

In this sample, this clonotype turned up a few times. The chain uses TRBV5-1 and TRBJ1-6; 7 nucleotides align to TRBD1. Germline-derived CDR1 and CDR2 are SGHRS and YFSETQ. The length of the CDR3 is 19 residues. V lost 1 base to trimming and J lost 0 bases; unmatched junction nucleotides: 10. CDR3 loop: CASSLSKQGKSSYNSPLHF. The CDR3 DNA reads TGCGCCAGCAGCTTGTCCAAACAGGGGAAAAGCTCCTATAATTCACCCCTCCACTTT. Using reference TRBV5-1 and TRBJ1-6 for the parts outside the CDR3, the full variable domain is KAGVTQTPRYLIKTRGQQVTLSCSPISGHRSVSWYQQTPGQGLQFLFEYFSETQRNKGNFPGRFSGRQFSNSRSEMNVSTLELGDSALYLCASSLSKQGKSSYNSPLHFGNGTRLTVT.

This clonotype was counted between two and nine times. The chain is built from TRBV12-3 or TRBV12-4 and TRBJ1-1; D is possibly TRBD1 (5 bases). There are 15 residues in the CDR3. V lost 3 bases to trimming and J lost 2 bases, with 13 bases between them. The CDR3 DNA is TGTGCCAGCAGTTTCAGCAGGCAGGGAAACACTGAAGCTTTCTTT. Encoded protein: CASSFSRQGNTEAFF.

This clonotype was counted many times. The V gene is TRBV5-1, the J gene TRBJ2-7, with 10 nucleotides matching TRBD1. The germline CDR1 and CDR2 sequences are SGHRS and YFSETQ. The CDR3 has 15 residues. After removal of 0 bases from V and 4 bases from J, the junction contained 4 bases not matched to a gene. The CDR3 loop reads CASSLEGTGVYEQYF. The CDR3 nucleotides are TGCGCCAGCAGCTTGGAGGGGACAGGGGTGTACGAGCAGTACTTC.

This clonotype was detected many times. The J gene is TRBJ2-7, the V gene TRBV5-1; the D gene is possibly TRBD2 (5 bases). CDR1 and CDR2 from the germline V gene are SGHRS and YFSETQ. V gave up 1 base and J gave up 0 bases, with 14 bases separating them. There are 16 residues in the CDR3. The CDR3 sequence: CASSLFEYGSSYEQYF. The CDR3 DNA sequence: TGCGCCAGCAGCTTGTTCGAGTATGGGAGCTCCTACGAGCAGTACTTC.

Of note for this clonotype: It may be a read error: a sequence one base away is much more abundant. This chain uses TRBV4-1 with TRBJ2-3; 7 nucleotides match TRBD2. The CDR3 sequence is 15 residues long. Per germline, CDR1 MGHRA and CDR2 YSYEKL. J was trimmed by 7 bases and V by 6 bases; bases with no gene match: 13. Here the CDR3 reads CASRIGAGFAYTQYF. CDR3 coding DNA: TGCGCCAGCAGGATCGGAGCGGGATTCGCATATACGCAGTATTTT.